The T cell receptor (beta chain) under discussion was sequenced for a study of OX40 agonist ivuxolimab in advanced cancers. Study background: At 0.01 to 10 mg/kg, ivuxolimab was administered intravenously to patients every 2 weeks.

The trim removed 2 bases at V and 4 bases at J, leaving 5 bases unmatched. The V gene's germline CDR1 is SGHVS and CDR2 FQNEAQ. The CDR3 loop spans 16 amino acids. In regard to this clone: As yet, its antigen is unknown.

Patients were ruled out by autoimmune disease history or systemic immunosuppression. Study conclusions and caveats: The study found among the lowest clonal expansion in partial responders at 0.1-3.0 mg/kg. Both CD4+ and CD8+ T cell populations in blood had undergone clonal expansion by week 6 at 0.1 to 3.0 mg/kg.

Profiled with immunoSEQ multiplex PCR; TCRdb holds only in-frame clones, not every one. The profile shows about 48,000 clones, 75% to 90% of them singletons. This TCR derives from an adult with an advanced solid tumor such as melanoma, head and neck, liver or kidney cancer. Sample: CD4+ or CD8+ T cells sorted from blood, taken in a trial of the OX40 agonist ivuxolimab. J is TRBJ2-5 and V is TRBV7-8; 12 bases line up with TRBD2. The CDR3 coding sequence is TGTGCCAGCAGCTTATCTAGCGGGGGGGCGGGAGAGACCCAGTACTTC. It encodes CASSLSSGGAGETQYF.